This T cell receptor beta chain was sequenced in a study of blood T cell repertoires in COVID-19. Study-wide background: Spain, Italy and the United States supplied samples that represented acute and convalescent COVID-19. PBMCs, B-cell-depleted T cells, or T cells provided the cDNA or gDNA that made up the material.

The CDR3 runs 18 residues. Germline V CDR1 and CDR2: LGHNA, YNFKEQ. The trim removed 1 base at V and 3 bases at J, leaving 7 bases unmatched. Original methodology: Reference gene primer amplification gave nucleated cell count estimates. The assay was immunoSEQ multiplex PCR, and TCRdb's table has in-frame clones only and misses some. Clone size and V and J calls were adopted from that table, with D and trimming inferred from the DNA. The sample has over 200,000 clones; roughly 88% are singletons. Grouping used clinical history reported by participants in a survey and questionnaire. Sequencing was performed on PBMCs or T cells enriched from blood (not recorded which). The source of this sequence is a woman aged 25 to 39 who had been exposed to COVID-19. This rearrangement joins TRBV4-2 to TRBJ2-3; 13 bases line up with TRBD2. The chain's CDR3 is CASSQGSGTSGMTDTQYF. DNA for the CDR3: TGTGCCAGCAGCCAAGGATCCGGGACTAGCGGGATGACAGATACGCAGTATTTT.